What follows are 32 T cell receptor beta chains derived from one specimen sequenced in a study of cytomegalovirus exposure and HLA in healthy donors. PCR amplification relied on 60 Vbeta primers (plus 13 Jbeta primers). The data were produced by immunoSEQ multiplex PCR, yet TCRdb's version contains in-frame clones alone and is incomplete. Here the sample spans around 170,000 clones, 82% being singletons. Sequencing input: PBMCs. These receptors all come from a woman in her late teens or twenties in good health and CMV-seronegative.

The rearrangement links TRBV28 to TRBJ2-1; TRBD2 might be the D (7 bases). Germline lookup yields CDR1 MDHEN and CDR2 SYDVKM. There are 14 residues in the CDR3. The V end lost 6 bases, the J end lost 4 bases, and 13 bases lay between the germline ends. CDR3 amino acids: CASRKGEGYNEQFF. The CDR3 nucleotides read TGTGCCAGCAGGAAGGGGGAGGGGTACAATGAGCAGTTCTTC.

CDR3 nucleotides: TGTGCCAGCAGCTCGACACTTCAGGGGGTCTTTGGCTACACCTTC. It yields the protein CASSSTLQGVFGYTF. The V gene is TRBV7-9, the J gene TRBJ1-2, with TRBD1 identical over 7 bases. This CDR3 has 15 amino acids. From germline, CDR1 is SEHNR and CDR2 FQNEAQ (reference sequence). Trimming removed 4 bases from V and 7 bases from J; junction bases left unmatched: 12.

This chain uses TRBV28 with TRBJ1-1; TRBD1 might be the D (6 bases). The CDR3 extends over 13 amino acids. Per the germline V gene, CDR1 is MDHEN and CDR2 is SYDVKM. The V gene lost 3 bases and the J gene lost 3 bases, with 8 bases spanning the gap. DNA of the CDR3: TGTGCCAGCAGTTTGACAGGTTACACTGAAGCTTTCTTT. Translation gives CASSLTGYTEAFF.

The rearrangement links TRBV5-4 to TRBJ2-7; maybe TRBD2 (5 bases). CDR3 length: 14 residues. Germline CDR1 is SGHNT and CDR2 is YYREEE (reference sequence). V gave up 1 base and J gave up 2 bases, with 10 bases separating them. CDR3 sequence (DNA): TGTGCCAGCAGCTTGTTTGAGGGTCCCTACGAGCAGTACTTC. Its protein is CASSLFEGPYEQYF. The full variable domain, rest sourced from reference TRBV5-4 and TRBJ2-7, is ETGVTQSPTHLIKTRGQQVTLRCSSQSGHNTVSWYQQALGQGPQFIFQYYREEENGRGNFPPRFSGLQFPNYSSELNVNALELDDSALYLCASSLFEGPYEQYFGPGTRLTVT.

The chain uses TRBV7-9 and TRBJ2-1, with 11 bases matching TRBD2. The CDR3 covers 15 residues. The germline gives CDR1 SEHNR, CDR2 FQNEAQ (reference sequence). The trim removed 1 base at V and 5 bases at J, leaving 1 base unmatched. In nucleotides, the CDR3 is TGTGCCAGCAGCTTAGGGACTAGCGGGCACAATGAGCAGTTCTTC. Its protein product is CASSLGTSGHNEQFF.

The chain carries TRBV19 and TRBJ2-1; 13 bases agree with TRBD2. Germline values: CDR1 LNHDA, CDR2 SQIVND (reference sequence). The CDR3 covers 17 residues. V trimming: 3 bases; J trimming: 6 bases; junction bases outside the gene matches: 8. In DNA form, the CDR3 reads TGTGCCAGTAGTATTGGTACCGGACTAGCGGGAGCCAATGAGCAGTTCTTC. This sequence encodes CASSIGTGLAGANEQFF.

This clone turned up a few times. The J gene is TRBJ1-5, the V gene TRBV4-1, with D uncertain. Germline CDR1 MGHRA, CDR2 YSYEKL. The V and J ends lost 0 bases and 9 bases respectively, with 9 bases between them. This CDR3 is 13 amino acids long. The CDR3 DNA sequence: TGCGCCAGCAGCCAAGATATTACGGGGCCCCAGCATTTT. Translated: CASSQDITGPQHF.

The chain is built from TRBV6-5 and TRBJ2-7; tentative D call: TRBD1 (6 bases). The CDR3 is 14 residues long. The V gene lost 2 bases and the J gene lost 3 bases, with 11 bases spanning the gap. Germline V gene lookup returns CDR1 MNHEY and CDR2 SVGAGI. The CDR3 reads CASSYDTGIYEQYF. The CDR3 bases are TGTGCCAGCAGTTACGATACAGGGATCTACGAGCAGTACTTC.

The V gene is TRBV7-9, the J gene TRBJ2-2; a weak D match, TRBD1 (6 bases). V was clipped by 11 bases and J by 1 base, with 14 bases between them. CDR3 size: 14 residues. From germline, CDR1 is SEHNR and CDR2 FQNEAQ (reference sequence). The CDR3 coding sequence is TGTGCCGGCCCCGGGACACTGAACACCGGGGAGCTGTTTTTT. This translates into CAGPGTLNTGELFF.

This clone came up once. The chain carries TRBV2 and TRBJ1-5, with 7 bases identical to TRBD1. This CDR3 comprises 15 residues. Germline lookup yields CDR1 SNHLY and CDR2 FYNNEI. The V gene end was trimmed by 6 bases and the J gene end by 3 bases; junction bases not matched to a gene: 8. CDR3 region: CASSAHRGNNQPQHF. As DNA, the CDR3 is TGTGCCAGCAGCGCCCACAGGGGTAACAATCAGCCCCAGCATTTT. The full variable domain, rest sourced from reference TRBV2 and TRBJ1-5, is EPEVTQTPSHQVTQMGQEVILRCVPISNHLYFYWYRQILGQKVEFLVSFYNNEISEKSEIFDDQFSVERPDGSNFTLKIRSTKLEDSAMYFCASSAHRGNNQPQHFGDGTRLSIL.

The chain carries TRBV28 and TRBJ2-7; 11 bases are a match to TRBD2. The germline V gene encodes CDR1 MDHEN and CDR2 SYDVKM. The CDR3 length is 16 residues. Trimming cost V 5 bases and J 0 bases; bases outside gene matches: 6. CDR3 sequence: CASSAISGRASYEQYF. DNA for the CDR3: TGTGCCAGCAGTGCTATTAGCGGGAGGGCCTCCTACGAGCAGTACTTC.

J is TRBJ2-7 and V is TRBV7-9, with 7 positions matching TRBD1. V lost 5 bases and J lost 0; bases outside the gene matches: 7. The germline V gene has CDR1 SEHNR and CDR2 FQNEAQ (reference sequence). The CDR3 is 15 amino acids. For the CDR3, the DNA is TGTGCCAGCAGCCATAGACAGGGCGACTCCTACGAGCAGTACTTC. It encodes CASSHRQGDSYEQYF.

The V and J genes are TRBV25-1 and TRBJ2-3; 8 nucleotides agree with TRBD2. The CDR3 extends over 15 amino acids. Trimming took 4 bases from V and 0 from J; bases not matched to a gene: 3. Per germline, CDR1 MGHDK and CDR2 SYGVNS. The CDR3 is CASSAAGASTDTQYF. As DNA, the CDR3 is TGTGCCAGCAGTGCAGCGGGGGCCAGCACAGATACGCAGTATTTT.

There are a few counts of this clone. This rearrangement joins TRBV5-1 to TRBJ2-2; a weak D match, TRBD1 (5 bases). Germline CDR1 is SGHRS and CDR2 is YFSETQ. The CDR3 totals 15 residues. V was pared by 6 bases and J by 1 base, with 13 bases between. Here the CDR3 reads CASNDGAVNTGELFF. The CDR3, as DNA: TGCGCCAGCAATGATGGGGCAGTGAACACCGGGGAGCTGTTTTTT.

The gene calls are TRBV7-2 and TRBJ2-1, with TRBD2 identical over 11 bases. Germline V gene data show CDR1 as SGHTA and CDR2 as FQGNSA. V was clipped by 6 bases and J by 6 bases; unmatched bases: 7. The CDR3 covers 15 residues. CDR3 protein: CASRATSGSGNEQFF. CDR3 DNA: TGTGCCAGCAGGGCCACTAGCGGGAGTGGCAATGAGCAGTTCTTC.

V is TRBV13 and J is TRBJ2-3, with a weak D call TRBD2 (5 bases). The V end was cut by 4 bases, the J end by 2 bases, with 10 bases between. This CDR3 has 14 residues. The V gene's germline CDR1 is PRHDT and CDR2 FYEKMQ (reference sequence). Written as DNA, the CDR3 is TGTGCCAGCAGCTCCACGGGGTCCACAGATACGCAGTATTTT. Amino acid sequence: CASSSTGSTDTQYF.

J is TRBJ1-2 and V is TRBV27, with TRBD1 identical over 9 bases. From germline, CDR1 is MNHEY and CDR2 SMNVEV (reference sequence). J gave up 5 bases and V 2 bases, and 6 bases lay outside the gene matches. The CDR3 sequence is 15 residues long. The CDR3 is CASSLGTGRGYGYTF. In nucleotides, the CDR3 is TGTGCCAGCAGTTTAGGGACAGGGAGGGGTTATGGCTACACCTTC.

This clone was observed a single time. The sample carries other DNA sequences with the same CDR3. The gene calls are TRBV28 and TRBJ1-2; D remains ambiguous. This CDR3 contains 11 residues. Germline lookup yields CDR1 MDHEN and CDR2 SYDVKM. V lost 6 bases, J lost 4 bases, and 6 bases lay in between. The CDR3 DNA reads TGTGCCAGCAGCCCACTCTATGGCTACACCTTC. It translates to CASSPLYGYTF.

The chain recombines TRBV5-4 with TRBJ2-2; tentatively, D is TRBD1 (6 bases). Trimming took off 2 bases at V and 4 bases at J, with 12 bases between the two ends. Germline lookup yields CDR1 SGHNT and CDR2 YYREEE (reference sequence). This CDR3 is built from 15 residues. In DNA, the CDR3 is TGTGCCAGCAGCTTAACCACAGGGATCACCGGGGAGCTGTTTTTT. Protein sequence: CASSLTTGITGELFF.

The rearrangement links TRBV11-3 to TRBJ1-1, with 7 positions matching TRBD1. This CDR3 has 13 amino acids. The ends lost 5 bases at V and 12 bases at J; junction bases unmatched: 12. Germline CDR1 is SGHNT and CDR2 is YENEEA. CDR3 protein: CASSLGPGTESFF. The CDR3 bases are TGTGCCAGCAGCCTGGGACCCGGGACAGAGTCTTTCTTT. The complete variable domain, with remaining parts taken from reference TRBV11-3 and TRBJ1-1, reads EAGVVQSPRYKIIEKKQPVAFWCNPISGHNTLYWYLQNLGQGPELLIRYENEEAVDDSQLPKDRFSAERLKGVDSTLKIQPAELGDSAVYLCASSLGPGTESFFGQGTRLTVV.

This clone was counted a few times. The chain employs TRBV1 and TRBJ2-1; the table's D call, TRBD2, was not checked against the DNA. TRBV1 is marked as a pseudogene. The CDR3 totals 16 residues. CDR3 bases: TGCACCAGCAGCCAAGATCGGGCTAGCGGGAATAGTGAGCAGTTCTTC. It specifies CTSSQDRASGNSEQFF.

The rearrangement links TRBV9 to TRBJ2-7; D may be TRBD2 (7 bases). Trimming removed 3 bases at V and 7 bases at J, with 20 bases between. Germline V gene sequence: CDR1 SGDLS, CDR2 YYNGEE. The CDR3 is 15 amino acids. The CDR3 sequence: CASSANREGLGEQYF. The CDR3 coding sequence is TGTGCCAGCAGCGCGAACAGGGAGGGCCTTGGAGAGCAGTACTTC.

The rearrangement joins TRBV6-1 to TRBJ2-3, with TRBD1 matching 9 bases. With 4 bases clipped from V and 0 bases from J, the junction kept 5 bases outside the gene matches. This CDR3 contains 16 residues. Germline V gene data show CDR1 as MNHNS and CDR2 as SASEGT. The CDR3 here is CASSARTGVSTDTQYF. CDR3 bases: TGTGCCAGCAGTGCTCGGACAGGGGTGAGCACAGATACGCAGTATTTT.

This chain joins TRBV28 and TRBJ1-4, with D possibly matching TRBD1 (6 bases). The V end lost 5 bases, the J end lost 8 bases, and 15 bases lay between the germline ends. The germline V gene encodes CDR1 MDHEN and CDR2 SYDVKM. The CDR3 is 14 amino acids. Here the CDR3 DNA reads TGTGCCAGCAGTCCCAGGGGTTTTTGGGAAAAACTGTTTTTT. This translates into CASSPRGFWEKLFF.

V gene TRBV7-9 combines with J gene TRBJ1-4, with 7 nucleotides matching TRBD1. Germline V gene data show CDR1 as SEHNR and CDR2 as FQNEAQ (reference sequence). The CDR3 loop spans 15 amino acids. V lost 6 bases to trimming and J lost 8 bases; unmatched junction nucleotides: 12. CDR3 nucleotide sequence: TGTGCCAGCAGGGTTGTAGCCACAGGGGACGAAAAACTGTTTTTT. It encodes CASRVVATGDEKLFF.

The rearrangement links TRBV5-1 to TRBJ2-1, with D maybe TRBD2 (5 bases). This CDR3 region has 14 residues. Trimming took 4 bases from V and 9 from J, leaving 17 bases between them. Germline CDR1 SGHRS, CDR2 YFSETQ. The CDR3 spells CASSVYGLPGEQFF. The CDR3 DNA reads TGCGCCAGCAGCGTTTATGGACTTCCGGGTGAGCAGTTCTTC.

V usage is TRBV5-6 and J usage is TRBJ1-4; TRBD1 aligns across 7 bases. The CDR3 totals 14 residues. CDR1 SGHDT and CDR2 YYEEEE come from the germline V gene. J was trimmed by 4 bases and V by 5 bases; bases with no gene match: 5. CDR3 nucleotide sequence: TGTGCCAGCAGACTACAGGGGAATAATGAAAAACTGTTTTTT. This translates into CASRLQGNNEKLFF. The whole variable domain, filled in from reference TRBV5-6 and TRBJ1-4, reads DAGVTQSPTHLIKTRGQQVTLRCSPKSGHDTVSWYQQALGQGPQFIFQYYEEEERQRGNFPDRFSGHQFPNYSSELNVNALLLGDSALYLCASRLQGNNEKLFFGSGTQLSVL.

CDR3 sequence: CASSLQGDSGNTIYF. The CDR3 nucleotides are TGTGCCAGCAGCCTCCAGGGGGACTCTGGAAACACCATATATTTT. The V gene is TRBV6-5, the J gene TRBJ1-3; 7 nucleotides align to TRBD1. The CDR3 sequence is 15 residues long. The ends lost 6 bases at V and 0 bases at J; junction bases unmatched: 5. The germline CDR1 and CDR2 sequences are MNHEY and SVGAGI.

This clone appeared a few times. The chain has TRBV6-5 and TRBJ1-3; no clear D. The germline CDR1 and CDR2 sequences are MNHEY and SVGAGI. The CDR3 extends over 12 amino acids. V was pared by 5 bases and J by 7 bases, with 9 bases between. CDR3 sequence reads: CASSESKNTIYF. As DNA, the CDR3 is TGTGCCAGCAGTGAGAGCAAGAACACCATATATTTT.

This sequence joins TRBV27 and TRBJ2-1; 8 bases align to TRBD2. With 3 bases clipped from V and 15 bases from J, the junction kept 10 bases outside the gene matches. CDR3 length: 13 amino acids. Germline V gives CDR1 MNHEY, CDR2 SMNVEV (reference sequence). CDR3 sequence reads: CASSLSASGRLFF. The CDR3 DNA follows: TGTGCCAGCAGTTTGTCCGCTAGCGGGCGGCTGTTCTTC.

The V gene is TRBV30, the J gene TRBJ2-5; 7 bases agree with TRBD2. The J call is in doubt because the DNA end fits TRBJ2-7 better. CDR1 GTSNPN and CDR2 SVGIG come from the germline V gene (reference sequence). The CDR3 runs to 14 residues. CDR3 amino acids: CAWTRGRAGYEQYF. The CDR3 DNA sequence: TGTGCCTGGACTCGGGGGAGGGCAGGGTACGAGCAGTACTTC.

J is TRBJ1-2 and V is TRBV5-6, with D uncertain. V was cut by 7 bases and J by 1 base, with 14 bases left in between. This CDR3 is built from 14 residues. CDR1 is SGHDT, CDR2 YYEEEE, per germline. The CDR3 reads CASASRAVNYGYTF. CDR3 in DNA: TGTGCCAGCGCTTCGAGAGCCGTTAACTATGGCTACACCTTC.